This T cell receptor (beta chain) was identified during a study of cytomegalovirus exposure and HLA in healthy donors. Study-level results: Researchers counted 164 TCR beta chains as cytomegalovirus-associated. A later analysis linked a missense variant in DCLRE1C to the trimming of TCR beta V and J genes. There were some V segments, including TRBV6-2 and TRBV6-3, excluded as indistinguishable.

CDR3 length equals 14 residues. Trimming shortened V by 2 bases and J by 5 bases, and 14 bases separated the two germline ends. CDR1 is SGHDT and CDR2 is YYEEEE in the germline V gene. The sample holds a few counts of this clone. The antigen remains undetermined. PCR used 60 Vbeta primers and 13 Jbeta primers. As handled by the study authors: It was a later analysis that counted around 85 million unique TCR beta chains, of which some 9.9 million were shared. Sequenced by immunoSEQ multiplex PCR; TCRdb stores in-frame clones only, minus some. The V and J calls and clone size are taken from that table; D and trimming were inferred from the DNA. The data show some 91,000 clones, 78% seen once.

Specimen: PBMCs. The TCR originated in a woman aged 55-70 years in good health and CMV-seronegative. The chain links TRBV5-6 to TRBJ2-7; possible D gene TRBD1, 6 bases. As DNA, the CDR3 is TGTGCCAGCAGCTTTTATAACAGGGCCAACGAGCAGTACTTC. Amino acids: CASSFYNRANEQYF. Filled out from reference TRBV5-6 and TRBJ2-7, the complete variable domain reads DAGVTQSPTHLIKTRGQQVTLRCSPKSGHDTVSWYQQALGQGPQFIFQYYEEEERQRGNFPDRFSGHQFPNYSSELNVNALLLGDSALYLCASSFYNRANEQYFGPGTRLTVT.